Listed here are 31 T cell receptor beta chains from one sample, sequenced in a study of cytomegalovirus exposure and HLA in healthy donors. A multiplex PCR was run with 60 Vbeta primers and 13 Jbeta primers. Profiled with immunoSEQ multiplex PCR; TCRdb holds only in-frame clones, not every one. The table records some 100,000 clones, around 74% of them present only once. What was sequenced was PBMCs. These receptors originate from a woman aged 40-49 years in good health and CMV-seronegative.

This chain links TRBV6-5 with TRBJ1-6; D perhaps matches TRBD1 (5 bases). V was clipped by 2 bases and J by 5 bases, with 13 bases between them. Germline values: CDR1 MNHEY, CDR2 SVGAGI. The CDR3 runs 16 residues. The DNA for the CDR3 is TGTGCCAGCAGTTACGGTGGTGCAGGGAATAATTCACCCCTCCACTTT. It yields the protein CASSYGGAGNNSPLHF.

The V and J genes are TRBV7-3 and TRBJ2-1; D is perhaps TRBD2 (6 bases). Trimming left V 2 bases short and J 8 bases short, with 10 bases between. The germline gives CDR1 SGHTA, CDR2 FQGTGA. This CDR3 comprises 13 residues. CDR3 loop: CASSLGRGDEQFF. CDR3 in DNA: TGTGCCAGCAGCTTAGGCCGCGGGGATGAGCAGTTCTTC.

This clone is a singleton in its sample. The rearrangement joins TRBV7-9 to TRBJ2-1, with TRBD1 identical over 11 bases. The CDR3 is 15 residues long. The V segment lost 4 bases and the J segment 2 bases; nucleotides outside the gene matches: 1. CDR1 is SEHNR and CDR2 is FQNEAQ in the germline V gene (reference sequence). This CDR3 is CASSWTGGTYNEQFF. The CDR3 coding sequence is TGTGCCAGCAGCTGGACAGGGGGCACCTACAATGAGCAGTTCTTC.

This clone has just a few counts. J is TRBJ2-2 and V is TRBV19; 13 nucleotides line up with TRBD2. The trim removed 6 bases at V and 8 bases at J, leaving 9 bases unmatched. CDR1 is LNHDA and CDR2 is SQIVND in the germline V gene (reference sequence). CDR3 length: 16 amino acids. Here the CDR3 DNA reads TGTGCCAGTAGAGACACTAGCGGGAGGGCCAGAGGGGAGCTGTTTTTT. Translating it yields CASRDTSGRARGELFF.

The rearrangement uses TRBV4-3 and TRBJ2-1, with TRBD2 identical over 9 bases. The CDR3 has 18 amino acids. V trimming: 3 bases; J trimming: 4 bases; junction bases outside the gene matches: 13. Looked up from germline, CDR1 is LGHNA and CDR2 is YSLEER. In DNA form, the CDR3 reads TGCGCCAGCAGCCAGGGGGGGGCTAGCGGGGCGTATTACAATGAGCAGTTCTTC. This gives the protein CASSQGGASGAYYNEQFF.

This rearrangement joins TRBV6-6 to TRBJ1-6, with D possibly matching TRBD1 (6 bases). The CDR3 covers 14 residues. The germline V and J ends were trimmed by 7 bases and 9 bases, with 16 bases remaining between them. Per the germline V gene, CDR1 is MNHNY and CDR2 is SVGAGI (reference sequence). CDR3 bases: TGTGCCAGCACCGAGCCGGGGGGCGTTTCACCCCTCCACTTT. This codes for CASTEPGGVSPLHF.

This chain uses TRBV30 with TRBJ1-3, with 7 positions matching TRBD1. The CDR3 is 13 residues long. Trimming cost V 2 bases and J 5 bases; bases outside gene matches: 3. Germline V gene sequence: CDR1 GTSNPN, CDR2 SVGIG (reference sequence). CDR3 coding DNA: TGTGCCTGGAGTAGGGGGCAGCGAAACACCATATATTTT. Its translation is CAWSRGQRNTIYF.

Details on this clone: One end of the junction is discordant with germline, which a read error may explain. This chain links TRBV7-9 with TRBJ1-3, with D possibly being TRBD1 (5 bases). CDR1 is SEHNR and CDR2 is FQNEAQ in the germline V gene (reference sequence). This CDR3 has 14 amino acids. CDR3: CSSSQGGVGNTIYF. The CDR3 DNA reads TGTTCCAGCAGCCAAGGAGGGGTTGGAAACACCATATATTTT.

This clone was observed once. The chain carries TRBV10-3 and TRBJ2-5; a weak D match, TRBD1 (6 bases). The J call may be wrong; the DNA end is better matched by TRBJ2-7. The germline CDR1 and CDR2 sequences are ENHRY and SYGVKD. The CDR3 length is 14 residues. The CDR3 nucleotides read TGTGCCATCAGTGATCGGACAGCCAACTACGAGCAGTACTTC. Its translation is CAISDRTANYEQYF.

On this clone itself: One end of the junction does not line up with germline, which may come from a read error. The rearrangement joins TRBV10-3 to TRBJ1-3; TRBD1 matches at 7 bases. The CDR3 sequence is 14 residues long. Germline V gene data show CDR1 as ENHRY and CDR2 as SYGVKD. CDR3: CAIRDRESGSTIYF. In DNA form, the CDR3 reads TGTGCCATCAGAGACAGGGAGTCTGGAAGCACCATATATTTT.

The rearrangement joins TRBV6-5 to TRBJ2-5, with TRBD1 as a possible D gene (5 bases). Trimming stripped 6 bases from V and 2 bases from J, with 7 bases between. CDR3 length: 12 residues. Germline assignment: CDR1 MNHEY and CDR2 SVGAGI. DNA of the CDR3: TGTGCCAGCAGCGACAGACAAGAGACCCAGTACTTC. Translating it yields CASSDRQETQYF.

This chain connects TRBV4-2 to TRBJ2-2; possibly TRBD1 for D (6 bases). The V gene's germline CDR1 is LGHNA and CDR2 YNFKEQ. This CDR3 has 16 residues. Trimming stripped 0 bases from V and 5 bases from J, with 13 bases between. CDR3 protein: CASSQEEGVGTGELFF. In nucleotides, the CDR3 is TGTGCCAGCAGCCAAGAAGAGGGGGTGGGTACCGGGGAGCTGTTTTTT.

This clone has more than one count but fewer than ten. V and J are TRBV25-1 and TRBJ2-1, with no clear D. Germline loops: CDR1 MGHDK, CDR2 SYGVNS. The length of the CDR3 is 16 residues. V lost 2 bases and J 2 bases, leaving 13 bases between the germline ends. CDR3 DNA sequence: TGTGCCAGCAGTGAAAGTGAACTTCGCACCTACAATGAGCAGTTCTTC. It codes for CASSESELRTYNEQFF.

CDR3 sequence reads: CASSFGEFHSPLHF. CDR3 nucleotide sequence: TGCGCCAGCAGCTTTGGAGAGTTCCATTCACCCCTCCACTTT. The rearrangement uses TRBV5-1 and TRBJ1-6; D call uncertain. V was cut by 2 bases and J by 8 bases, with 11 bases left in between. Germline V gives CDR1 SGHRS, CDR2 YFSETQ. The CDR3 spans 14 residues. The full variable domain, rest sourced from reference TRBV5-1 and TRBJ1-6, is KAGVTQTPRYLIKTRGQQVTLSCSPISGHRSVSWYQQTPGQGLQFLFEYFSETQRNKGNFPGRFSGRQFSNSRSEMNVSTLELGDSALYLCASSFGEFHSPLHFGNGTRLTVT.

This chain joins TRBV27 and TRBJ1-4; the D gene is possibly TRBD1 (6 bases). The V and J ends lost 6 bases and 1 base respectively, with 9 bases between them. This CDR3 contains 14 residues. Looked up from germline, CDR1 is MNHEY and CDR2 is SMNVEV (reference sequence). DNA for the CDR3: TGTGCCAGCAGGGGACACCAAACTAATGAAAAACTGTTTTTT. It encodes CASRGHQTNEKLFF.

This clone has only a few counts. The chain has TRBV6-1 and TRBJ1-2, with TRBD1 as a possible D gene (5 bases). CDR1 and CDR2 from the germline V gene are MNHNS and SASEGT. The CDR3 is 14 residues long. Trimming stripped 7 bases from V and 6 bases from J, with 18 bases between. The DNA of the CDR3 is TGTGCCAGCAAAAGCGGGTTAGGGGTGAATGGCTACACCTTC. Translated: CASKSGLGVNGYTF.

The V and J genes are TRBV5-3 and TRBJ2-5, with 7 bases that match TRBD2. TRBV5-3 falls under the ORF class, with uncertain function. V was pared by 3 bases and J by 4 bases, with 6 bases of the junction left unmatched. The CDR3 sequence is 14 residues long. The CDR3 DNA follows: TGTGCCAGAAGCTCCCTCGGGAGGCCAGAGACCCAGTACTTC. Translation gives CARSSLGRPETQYF.

The rearrangement links TRBV30 to TRBJ1-4, with 10 bases that match TRBD1. Germline V lookup: CDR1 GTSNPN, CDR2 SVGIG (reference sequence). V dropped 5 bases and J dropped 3; count of bases not matched to a gene: 6. This CDR3 has 15 residues. The CDR3 sequence: CAWARDRGPNEKLFF. CDR3 sequence (DNA): TGTGCCTGGGCGCGGGACAGGGGTCCTAATGAAAAACTGTTTTTT.

The chain has TRBV7-2 and TRBJ2-5; 9 bases align to TRBD1. Germline V gene data show CDR1 as SGHTA and CDR2 as FQGNSA. CDR3 length: 13 amino acids. V trimming: 5 bases; J trimming: 4 bases; junction bases outside the gene matches: 2. The CDR3 loop reads CASSQDRGETQYF. CDR3 coding DNA: TGTGCCAGCAGCCAGGACAGGGGAGAGACCCAGTACTTC.

This clone was found once. The CDR3 protein is CASRNFGGGNTGELFF. The CDR3 nucleotides read TGTGCCAGCAGAAATTTCGGGGGGGGGAACACCGGGGAGCTGTTTTTT. The chain has TRBV27 and TRBJ2-2, with 8 bases identical to TRBD2. This CDR3 is 16 amino acids long. The V segment lost 6 bases and the J segment 1 base; nucleotides outside the gene matches: 7. Per germline, CDR1 MNHEY and CDR2 SMNVEV (reference sequence).

This clone was recorded a few times. The chain combines TRBV7-2 with TRBJ1-2; 12 bases match TRBD1. CDR1 SGHTA and CDR2 FQGNSA come from the germline V gene. J lost 4 bases, V lost 5 bases, and 5 bases had no gene match. CDR3 length: 15 amino acids. The CDR3 spells CASSLGTGGRYGYTF. The DNA of the CDR3 is TGTGCCAGCAGCCTCGGGACAGGGGGCCGCTATGGCTACACCTTC.

This clone was counted a few times. The chain joins TRBV11-2 to TRBJ1-1, with a possible D match to TRBD1 (5 bases). CDR1 and CDR2 (germline): SGHAT, FQNNGV. This CDR3 has 15 residues. V was pared by 6 bases and J by 0 bases, with 14 bases between. The DNA for the CDR3 is TGTGCCAGCAGGTCTCCAGGGTCCCTGAACACTGAAGCTTTCTTT. Protein sequence: CASRSPGSLNTEAFF.

This clone was seen more than once but under ten times. This chain joins TRBV13 and TRBJ2-1; D not certain. In germline, CDR1 is PRHDT, CDR2 FYEKMQ (reference sequence). The CDR3 is made up of 11 amino acids. Trimming removed 6 bases from V and 6 bases from J, with 6 bases in between. DNA for the CDR3: TGTGCCAGCAGTCCCAGCAATGAGCAGTTCTTC. Translation: CASSPSNEQFF.

The chain uses TRBV2 and TRBJ2-1; 8 bases agree with TRBD2. The CDR3 consists of 14 residues. In germline, CDR1 is SNHLY, CDR2 FYNNEI. Trimming took 6 bases from V and 9 from J; bases not matched to a gene: 10. CDR3 nucleotides: TGTGCCAGCAGGGCCGGGGGGGCCGCCGGTGAGCAGTTCTTC. Translating gives CASRAGGAAGEQFF.

There are a few counts of this clone. The V and J genes are TRBV4-2 and TRBJ1-6; 9 positions agree with TRBD1. Trimming at V came to 1 base and at J to 7 bases, leaving 5 bases not matched to a gene. Germline V gene data show CDR1 as LGHNA and CDR2 as YNFKEQ. The CDR3 runs to 16 residues. The CDR3, as DNA: TGTGCCAGCAGCCAAGTCAGGACAGGGGACAATTCACCCCTCCACTTT. Amino acid sequence: CASSQVRTGDNSPLHF.

CDR3 sequence (DNA): TGTGCCAGCAGCTACGGAGATGGGCTAGCGGGAGTGGATACGCAGTATTTT. Translation: CASSYGDGLAGVDTQYF. The genes are TRBV9 and TRBJ2-3; 10 positions match TRBD2. After removal of 4 bases from V and 6 bases from J, the junction contained 14 bases not matched to a gene. The germline CDR1 and CDR2 sequences are SGDLS and YYNGEE. CDR3 length equals 17 residues.

This clone was counted between two and nine times. The V and J genes are TRBV28 and TRBJ1-4, with 7 bases that match TRBD1. The CDR3 has 15 amino acids. V was pared by 6 bases and J by 5 bases, with 9 bases of the junction left unmatched. CDR1 and CDR2 (germline): MDHEN, SYDVKM. CDR3 amino acids: CASSALTGKNEKLFF. The CDR3 DNA follows: TGTGCCAGCAGCGCCTTGACAGGGAAAAATGAAAAACTGTTTTTT.

The chain links TRBV6-5 to TRBJ1-2; D is perhaps TRBD1 (6 bases). The germline V gene has CDR1 MNHEY and CDR2 SVGAGI. The CDR3 has 15 amino acids. The V gene lost 6 bases and the J gene lost 5 bases, with 19 bases spanning the gap. The CDR3 spells CASRDRDRGGYGYTF. In nucleotides, the CDR3 is TGTGCCAGCAGGGACCGGGACCGAGGGGGTTATGGCTACACCTTC.

The CDR3 sequence: CASSERTGYGYTF. The CDR3, as DNA: TGTGCCAGCAGTGAACGGACAGGCTATGGCTACACCTTC. The V gene is TRBV6-1, the J gene TRBJ1-2, with 7 bases matching TRBD1. The germline gives CDR1 MNHNS, CDR2 SASEGT. The junction had 1 base not matched to a gene; V was cut back by 2 bases and J by 4 bases. This CDR3 has 13 amino acids.

Regarding this clone: Other DNA sequences within the sample encode an identical CDR3. The chain combines TRBV7-5 with TRBJ1-4. TRBV7-5 is a recognized pseudogene. The CDR3 is 19 residues long. CDR3 coding DNA: TGTGCCAGAAGCCCCGCGGTGGTTCATTCTGGGGGGAGGGGTGAAAAACTGTTTTTC. Translating gives CARSPAVVHSGGRGEKLFF.

This sequence joins TRBV6-6 and TRBJ2-1, with 7 bases fitting TRBD2. This CDR3 contains 16 residues. From germline, CDR1 is MNHNY and CDR2 SVGAGI (reference sequence). V shed 2 bases and J 2 bases; nucleotides not matched to a gene: 6. The CDR3, as DNA: TGTGCCAGCAGTTACAGGAAGCGGGGACCCTACAATGAGCAGTTCTTC. As protein: CASSYRKRGPYNEQFF.